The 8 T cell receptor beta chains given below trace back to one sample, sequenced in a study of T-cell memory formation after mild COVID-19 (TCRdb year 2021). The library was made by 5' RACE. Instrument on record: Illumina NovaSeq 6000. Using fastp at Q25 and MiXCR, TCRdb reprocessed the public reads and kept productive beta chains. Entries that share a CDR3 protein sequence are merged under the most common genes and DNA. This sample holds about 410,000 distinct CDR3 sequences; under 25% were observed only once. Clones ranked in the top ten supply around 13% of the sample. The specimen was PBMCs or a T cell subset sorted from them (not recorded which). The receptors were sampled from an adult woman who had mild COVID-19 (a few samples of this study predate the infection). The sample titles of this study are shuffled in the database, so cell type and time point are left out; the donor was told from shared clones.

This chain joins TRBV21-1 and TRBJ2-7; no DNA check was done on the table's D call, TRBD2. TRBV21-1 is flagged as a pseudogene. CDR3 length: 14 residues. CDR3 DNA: TGTGCCAGCATGACACTGGGAGGGTTCTACGAGCAGTACTTC. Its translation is CASMTLGGFYEQYF.

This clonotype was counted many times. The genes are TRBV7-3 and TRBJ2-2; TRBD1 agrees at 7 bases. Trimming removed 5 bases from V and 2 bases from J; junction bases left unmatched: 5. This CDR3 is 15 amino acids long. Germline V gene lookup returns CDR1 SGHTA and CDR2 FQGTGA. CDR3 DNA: TGTGCCAGCAGCCCTAGAGGGGGCAACACCGGGGAGCTGTTTTTT. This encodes CASSPRGGNTGELFF.

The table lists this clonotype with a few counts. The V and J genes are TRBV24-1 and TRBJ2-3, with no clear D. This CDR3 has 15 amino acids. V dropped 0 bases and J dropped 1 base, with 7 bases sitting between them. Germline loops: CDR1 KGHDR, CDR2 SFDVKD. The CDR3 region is CATSDLGVGTDTQYF. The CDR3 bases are TGTGCCACCAGTGATTTGGGTGTTGGCACAGATACGCAGTATTTT.

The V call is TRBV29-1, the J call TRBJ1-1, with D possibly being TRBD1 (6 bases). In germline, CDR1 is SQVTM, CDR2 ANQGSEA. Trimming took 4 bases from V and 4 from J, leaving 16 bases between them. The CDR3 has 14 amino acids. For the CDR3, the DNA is TGCAGCGTTGCGCCTCAGGGGTCCGGCACTGAAGCTTTCTTT. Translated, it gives CSVAPQGSGTEAFF.

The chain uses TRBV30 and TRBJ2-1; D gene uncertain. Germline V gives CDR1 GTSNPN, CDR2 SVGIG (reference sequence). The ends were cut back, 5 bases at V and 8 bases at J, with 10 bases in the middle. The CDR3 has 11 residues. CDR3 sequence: CAWSNWDEQFF. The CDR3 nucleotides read TGTGCCTGGTCGAACTGGGATGAGCAGTTCTTC. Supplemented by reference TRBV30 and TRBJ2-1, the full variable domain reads SQTIHQWPATLVQPVGSPLSLECTVEGTSNPNLYWYRQAAGRGLQLLFYSVGIGQISSEVPQNLSASRPQDRQFILSSKKLLLSDSGFYLCAWSNWDEQFFGPGTRLTVL.

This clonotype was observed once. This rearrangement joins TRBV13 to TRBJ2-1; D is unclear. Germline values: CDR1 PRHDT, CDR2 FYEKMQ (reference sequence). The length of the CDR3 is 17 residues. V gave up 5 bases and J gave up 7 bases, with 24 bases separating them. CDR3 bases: TGTGCCAGCAGCCGGTGGATATCGGTCCTCCAAGGGAATGAGCAGTTCTTC. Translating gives CASSRWISVLQGNEQFF.

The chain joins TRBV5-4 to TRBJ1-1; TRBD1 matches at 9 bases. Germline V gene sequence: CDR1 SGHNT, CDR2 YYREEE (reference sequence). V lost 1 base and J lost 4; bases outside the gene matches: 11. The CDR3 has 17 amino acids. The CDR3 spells CASSLPGTGFGSTEAFF. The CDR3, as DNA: TGTGCCAGCAGCTTGCCCGGGACAGGGTTCGGGAGCACTGAAGCTTTCTTT.

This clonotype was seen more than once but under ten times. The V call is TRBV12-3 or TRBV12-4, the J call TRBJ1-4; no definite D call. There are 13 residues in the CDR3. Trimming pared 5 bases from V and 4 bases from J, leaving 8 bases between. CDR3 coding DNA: TGTGCCAGCAGTAGCAGGATTAATGAAAAACTGTTTTTT. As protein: CASSSRINEKLFF.